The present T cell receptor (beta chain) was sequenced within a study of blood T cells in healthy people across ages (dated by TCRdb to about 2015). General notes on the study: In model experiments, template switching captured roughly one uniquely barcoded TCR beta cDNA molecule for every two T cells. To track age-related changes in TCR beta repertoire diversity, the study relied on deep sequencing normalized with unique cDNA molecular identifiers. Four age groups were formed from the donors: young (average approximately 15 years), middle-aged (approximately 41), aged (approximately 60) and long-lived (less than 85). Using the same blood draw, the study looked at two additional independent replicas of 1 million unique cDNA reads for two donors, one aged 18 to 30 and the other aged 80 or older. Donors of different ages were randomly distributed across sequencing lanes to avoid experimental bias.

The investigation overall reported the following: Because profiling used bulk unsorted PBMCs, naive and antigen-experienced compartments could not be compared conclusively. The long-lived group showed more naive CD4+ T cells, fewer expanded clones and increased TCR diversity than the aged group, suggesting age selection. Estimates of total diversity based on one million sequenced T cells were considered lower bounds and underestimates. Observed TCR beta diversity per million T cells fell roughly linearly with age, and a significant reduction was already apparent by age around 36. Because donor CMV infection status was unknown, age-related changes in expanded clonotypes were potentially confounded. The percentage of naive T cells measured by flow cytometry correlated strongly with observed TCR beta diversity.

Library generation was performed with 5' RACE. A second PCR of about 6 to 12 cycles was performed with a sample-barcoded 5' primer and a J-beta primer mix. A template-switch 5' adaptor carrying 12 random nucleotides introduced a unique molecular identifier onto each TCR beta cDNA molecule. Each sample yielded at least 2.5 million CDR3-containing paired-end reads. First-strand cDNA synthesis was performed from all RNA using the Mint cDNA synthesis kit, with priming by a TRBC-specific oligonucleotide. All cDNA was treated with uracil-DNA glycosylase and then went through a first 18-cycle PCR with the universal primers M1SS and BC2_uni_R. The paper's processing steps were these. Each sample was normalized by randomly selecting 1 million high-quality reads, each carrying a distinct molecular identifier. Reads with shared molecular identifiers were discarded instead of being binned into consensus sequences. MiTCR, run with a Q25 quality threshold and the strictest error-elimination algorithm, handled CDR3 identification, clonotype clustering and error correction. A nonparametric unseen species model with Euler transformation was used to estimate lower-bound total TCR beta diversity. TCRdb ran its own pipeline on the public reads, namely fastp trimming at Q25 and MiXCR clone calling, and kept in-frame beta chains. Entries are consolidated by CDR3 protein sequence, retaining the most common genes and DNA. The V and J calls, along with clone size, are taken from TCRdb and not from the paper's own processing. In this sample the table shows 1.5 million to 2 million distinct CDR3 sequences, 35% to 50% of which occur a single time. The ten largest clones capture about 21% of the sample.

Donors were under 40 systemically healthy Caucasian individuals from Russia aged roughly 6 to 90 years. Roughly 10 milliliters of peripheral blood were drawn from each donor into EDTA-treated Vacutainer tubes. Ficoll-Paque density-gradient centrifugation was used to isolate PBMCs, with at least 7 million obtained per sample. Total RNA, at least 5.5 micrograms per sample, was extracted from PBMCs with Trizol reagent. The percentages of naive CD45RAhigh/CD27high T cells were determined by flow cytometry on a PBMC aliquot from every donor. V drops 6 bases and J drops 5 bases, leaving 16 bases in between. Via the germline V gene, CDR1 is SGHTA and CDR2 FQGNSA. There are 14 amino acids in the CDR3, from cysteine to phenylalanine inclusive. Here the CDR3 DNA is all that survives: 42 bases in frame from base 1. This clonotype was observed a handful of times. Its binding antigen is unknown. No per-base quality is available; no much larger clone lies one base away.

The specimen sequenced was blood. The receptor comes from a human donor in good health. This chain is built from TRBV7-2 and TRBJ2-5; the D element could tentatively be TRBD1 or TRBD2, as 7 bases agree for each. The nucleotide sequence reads TGTGCCAGCAGTTCCCAGGGGGGGCTGGAGACCCAGTACTTC. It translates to CASSSQGGLETQYF.